Here is one T cell receptor (beta chain) with its context. The antigen this receptor binds is unknown. The sample holds no much larger clone one base away, and base qualities are not on file. The protocol used for the library was the immunoSEQ multiplex PCR assay. T cell repertoires were profiled by deep sequencing of rearranged TCR beta loci, alongside multiparametric flow cytometry. TCRdb re-hosts the immuneACCESS table, in-frame sequences only. Its copies lack some clones; in the studies checked, an unresolved V gene accounts for under half of them, and the cause for the rest is not known. Counted in this sample were approximately 12,000 clones; about 88% of them appeared once. The top ten hold 3% to 4% of the sample. V lost 5 bases and J lost 5 bases, and the count of bases not matched to a germline gene is 7. The CDR3, cysteine through phenylalanine, is 15 amino acids long. This entry keeps only the CDR3 DNA: 45 bases, framed from base 1. The germline V gene (reference sequence) gives CDR1 as MNHEY and CDR2 as SMNVEV.

The data originate from a study of lymphopenia after photon versus proton radiotherapy (dated by TCRdb to the late 2010s). About the investigation overall: The immunological effects of photon versus proton radiation therapy were compared in patients with gastrointestinal tumors who developed high-grade lymphopenia. The 15 to 25 patients in the cohort had gastrointestinal tumors, were treated with either photon or proton therapy, and subsequently developed lymphopenia. The goal of the study was to describe how the two radiation modalities differ in their effects on the immune system.

What the work shows at the level of the full study, not this receptor alone: The survival association was examined only in patients who died, and the authors described better survival with proton therapy as a possibility, not as a demonstrated result. After the lymphocyte count nadir, photon-treated repertoires showed oligoclonal expansion, especially of CD8+ Temra cells, which drove the drop in diversity. Among patients across the cohort who died, overall survival time showed an inverse correlation with a larger post-nadir drop in TCR diversity. During treatment, patients who received photon therapy lost naive T cells and TCR diversity and gained effector/memory populations, whereas patients who received proton therapy remained relatively stable.

The sequences come from peripheral blood, collected from a patient treated with photon-based radiotherapy. The source of this sequence is a man aged 60 to 69 with pancreatic cancer. The chain is encoded by TRBV27 joined to TRBJ1-4; 8 central bases correspond to TRBD1. For the CDR3, the sequence is CASSPRTGLNEKLFF. The DNA sequence follows: TGTGCCAGCAGTCCCCGGACAGGGTTAAATGAAAAACTGTTTTTT.